This T cell receptor beta chain comes out of a study of blood T cell repertoires in COVID-19. Study summary: Whether acute or convalescent, the COVID-19 samples came from the United States, Italy and Spain.

Repertoires were generated with immunoSEQ multiplex PCR, while TCRdb's copy carries only in-frame clones and drops some. The sample records under 300,000 clones, roughly 90% being singletons. From germline, CDR1 is LNHDA and CDR2 SQIVND (reference sequence). The CDR3 covers 13 residues. Trimming took off 3 bases at V and 1 base at J, with 6 bases between the two ends. The rearrangement joins TRBV19 to TRBJ1-1; D remains ambiguous. The sequence came from a woman aged 55-70 years with COVID-19, enrolled during active disease. The specimen sequenced was peripheral blood. CDR3 in DNA: TGTGCCAGTAGTATCAACAAGAACACTGAAGCTTTCTTT. Translated, it gives CASSINKNTEAFF.